This entry lists 30 T cell receptor beta chains sequenced from one sample in a study of cytomegalovirus exposure and HLA in healthy donors. In the PCR, 60 Vbeta and 13 Jbeta primers were used. Repertoires were generated with immunoSEQ multiplex PCR, while TCRdb's copy carries only in-frame clones and drops some. The sample yields 150,000 to 200,000 clones, 70% to 80% seen once. Specimen: PBMCs. The receptor set was obtained from a woman in her forties or fifties in good health and CMV-seronegative.

The chain is built from TRBV7-3 and TRBJ2-2; TRBD2 aligns across 7 bases. This CDR3 is 17 amino acids long. Per germline, CDR1 SGHTA and CDR2 FQGTGA. After removal of 1 base from V and 4 bases from J, the junction contained 9 bases not matched to a gene. The CDR3 protein is CASSLRGGRGSTGELFF. CDR3 coding DNA: TGTGCCAGCAGCTTAAGAGGCGGGAGAGGGAGCACCGGGGAGCTGTTTTTT.

V is TRBV2 and J is TRBJ1-3; 7 bases line up with TRBD1. CDR3 length: 14 residues. Trimming removed 9 bases from V and 0 bases from J; junction bases left unmatched: 5. Germline V CDR1 and CDR2: SNHLY, FYNNEI. Written as DNA, the CDR3 is TGTGCCAGTAGACAGGGTTTCTCTGGAAACACCATATATTTT. The encoded protein is CASRQGFSGNTIYF.

This clone has just one count. The V gene is TRBV5-1, the J gene TRBJ1-4, with 11 bases fitting TRBD1. This CDR3 contains 16 residues. The junction had 8 bases not matched to a gene; V was cut back by 3 bases and J by 7 bases. The germline gives CDR1 SGHRS, CDR2 YFSETQ. The CDR3 DNA reads TGCGCCAGCAGCTCGCACGGGACAGGGGGTGTTGAAAAACTGTTTTTT. Translating gives CASSSHGTGGVEKLFF.

The rearrangement joins TRBV5-1 to TRBJ1-1, with a possible D match to TRBD1 (5 bases). The CDR3 is 16 residues long. Per the germline V gene, CDR1 is SGHRS and CDR2 is YFSETQ. V lost 5 bases to trimming and J lost 2 bases, with 19 bases between them. CDR3: CASRKTVTALNTEAFF. DNA for the CDR3: TGCGCCAGCAGAAAAACTGTGACAGCATTAAACACTGAAGCTTTCTTT.

Only a few counts were recorded for this clone. The chain has TRBV6-1 and TRBJ1-5; D gene uncertain. The CDR3 is 14 residues long. The germline V gene has CDR1 MNHNS and CDR2 SASEGT. V was trimmed by 2 bases and J by 0 bases, leaving 5 bases between them. Here the CDR3 reads CASSETYSNQPQHF. The CDR3, as DNA: TGTGCCAGCAGTGAAACATATAGCAATCAGCCCCAGCATTTT.

The V gene is TRBV19, the J gene TRBJ1-5, with TRBD1 as a possible D gene (6 bases). The V gene's germline CDR1 is LNHDA and CDR2 SQIVND (reference sequence). This CDR3 has 15 amino acids. Trimming removed 5 bases from V and 7 bases from J, with 18 bases in between. The CDR3 spells CASSPRDTLSQPQHF. CDR3 coding DNA: TGTGCCAGTAGTCCGAGGGACACCCTGAGCCAGCCCCAGCATTTT.

This clone occurred once. This chain uses TRBV9 with TRBJ2-7, with 7 bases matching TRBD2. J gave up 3 bases and V 0 bases, and 3 bases lay outside the gene matches. The germline CDR1 and CDR2 sequences are SGDLS and YYNGEE. The CDR3 has 14 amino acids. The CDR3 sequence is CASSVGGGDYEQYF. Written as DNA, the CDR3 is TGTGCCAGCAGCGTAGGGGGGGGAGACTACGAGCAGTACTTC.

The chain combines TRBV27 with TRBJ1-4; 7 bases align to TRBD1. The CDR3 contains 14 residues. CDR1 MNHEY and CDR2 SMNVEV come from the germline V gene (reference sequence). V was clipped by 3 bases and J by 8 bases; unmatched bases: 6. This CDR3 reads CASSFRQGEEKLFF. The CDR3 DNA is TGTGCCAGCAGTTTCAGACAGGGCGAAGAAAAACTGTTTTTT.

The chain uses TRBV23-1 and TRBJ1-5, with D possibly TRBD1 on 6 matching bases. TRBV23-1 is filed as an ORF, its function uncertain. The length of the CDR3 is 15 residues. V shed 5 bases and J shed 4 bases, with 15 bases lying between them. The CDR3, as DNA: TGCGCCAGCAGTTCACAGGGCCCCCTTAATCAGCCCCAGCATTTT. Translating it yields CASSSQGPLNQPQHF.

This CDR3 is CASSQAWTGTNYGYTF. CDR3 sequence (DNA): TGCGCCAGCAGCCAAGCTTGGACAGGGACTAACTATGGCTACACCTTC. This chain joins TRBV4-3 and TRBJ1-2, with 8 nucleotides matching TRBD1. Trimming cost V 1 base and J 0 bases; bases outside gene matches: 4. Germline V gene sequence: CDR1 LGHNA, CDR2 YSLEER. This CDR3 is 16 amino acids long.

V is TRBV11-2 and J is TRBJ2-1, with D perhaps matching TRBD1 (6 bases). Germline V gene lookup returns CDR1 SGHAT and CDR2 FQNNGV. Between the trimmed V and J ends, which lost 8 bases and 7 bases, there was a span of 15 bases. The CDR3 is 13 residues long. This chain's CDR3 is CASRPEGVNEQFF. In nucleotides, the CDR3 is TGTGCCAGCCGCCCAGAGGGGGTTAATGAGCAGTTCTTC. The full variable domain, in which reference TRBV11-2 and TRBJ2-1 provide the parts outside the CDR3, is EAGVAQSPRYKIIEKRQSVAFWCNPISGHATLYWYQQILGQGPKLLIQFQNNGVVDDSQLPKDRFSAERLKGVDSTLKIQPAKLEDSAVYLCASRPEGVNEQFFGPGTRLTVL.

The J gene is TRBJ2-4, the V gene TRBV10-3; D gene uncertain. The germline V gene has CDR1 ENHRY and CDR2 SYGVKD. This CDR3 contains 15 residues. V was pared by 8 bases and J by 0 bases, with 14 bases between. The CDR3, as DNA: TGTGCCATCGCCTACGACCTAGGAGCCAAAAACATTCAGTACTTC. Translated: CAIAYDLGAKNIQYF.

The chain is built from TRBV11-2 and TRBJ2-5; the D is unclear. CDR1 is SGHAT and CDR2 is FQNNGV in the germline V gene. The CDR3 consists of 12 residues. Trimming left V 5 bases short and J 2 bases short, with 6 bases between. The CDR3 is CASSPGQETQYF. Here the CDR3 DNA reads TGTGCCAGCAGCCCAGGTCAAGAGACCCAGTACTTC.

The CDR3 spells CASSEEGEIWLTEAFF. DNA for the CDR3: TGTGCCAGCAGCGAGGAGGGAGAAATCTGGCTCACTGAAGCTTTCTTT. V usage is TRBV4-2 and J usage is TRBJ1-1; the D is unclear. This CDR3 spans 16 amino acids. V lost 5 bases to trimming and J lost 4 bases, with 20 bases between them. Germline lookup yields CDR1 LGHNA and CDR2 YNFKEQ.

V and J are TRBV29-1 and TRBJ2-2; tentatively, D is TRBD2 (6 bases). The ends were cut back, 7 bases at V and 3 bases at J, with 12 bases in the middle. Looked up from germline, CDR1 is SQVTM and CDR2 is ANQGSEA. CDR3 length equals 13 residues. This CDR3 reads CSADSGYTGELFF. In nucleotides, the CDR3 is TGCAGCGCCGATAGCGGTTACACCGGGGAGCTGTTTTTT.

The genes are TRBV18 and TRBJ2-5; D may be TRBD1 (5 bases). The CDR3 is 14 amino acids. Germline assignment: CDR1 KGHSH and CDR2 LQKENI. V lost 0 bases and J lost 2, with 7 bases in between. The CDR3 protein is CASSPPDRQETQYF. The CDR3 nucleotides are TGTGCCAGCTCACCACCCGACAGACAAGAGACCCAGTACTTC.

J is TRBJ2-7 and V is TRBV9; D gene ambiguous. The CDR3 has 13 amino acids. Germline values: CDR1 SGDLS, CDR2 YYNGEE. Trimming stripped 4 bases from V and 4 bases from J, with 12 bases between. The CDR3 sequence is CASSPSFAYEQYF. The CDR3 DNA sequence: TGTGCCAGCAGCCCTAGTTTTGCTTACGAGCAGTACTTC.

Details on this clone: Relative to the germline gene, one junction end is altered; a read error may explain this. The chain joins TRBV7-9 to TRBJ1-4; D is unclear. CDR3 length equals 13 residues. Germline assignment: CDR1 SEHNR and CDR2 FQNEAQ (reference sequence). CDR3 in amino acids: CSSSSFINEKLFF. The CDR3 DNA reads as TGTTCCAGCAGCTCCTTTATTAATGAAAAACTGTTTTTT.

J is TRBJ1-1 and V is TRBV7-3; possibly TRBD1 for D (6 bases). The CDR3 sequence is 14 residues long. V was cut by 0 bases and J by 5 bases, with 10 bases left in between. Germline CDR1 is SGHTA and CDR2 is FQGTGA. The CDR3 nucleotides are TGTGCCAGCAGCTTAACAGGGGGAATTACTGAAGCTTTCTTT. Residues: CASSLTGGITEAFF.

This chain links TRBV28 with TRBJ2-1, with D tentatively TRBD2 (6 bases). The length of the CDR3 is 15 residues. Trimming removed 4 bases from V and 4 bases from J, with 14 bases in between. CDR1 and CDR2 (germline): MDHEN, SYDVKM. The CDR3 DNA follows: TGTGCCAGCAGTTCCCCCCCGGGACTGTACAATGAGCAGTTCTTC. Residues: CASSSPPGLYNEQFF.

The chain couples TRBV7-2 to TRBJ2-3, with 10 bases identical to TRBD1. Germline CDR1 reads SGHTA; CDR2 reads FQGNSA. J lost 0 bases, V lost 4 bases, and 1 base had no gene match. This CDR3 is 15 amino acids long. The CDR3 here is CASSSDRGSTDTQYF. The CDR3 bases are TGTGCCAGCAGCTCGGACAGGGGGAGCACAGATACGCAGTATTTT.

This clone was counted a single time. The chain links TRBV7-8 to TRBJ1-5; 9 nucleotides agree with TRBD1. After removal of 0 bases from V and 4 bases from J, the junction contained 4 bases not matched to a gene. This CDR3 has 16 amino acids. Germline assignment: CDR1 SGHVS and CDR2 FQNEAQ. DNA for the CDR3: TGTGCCAGCAGCTTAGCGGGGACAGGGTCGAATCAGCCCCAGCATTTT. Amino acids: CASSLAGTGSNQPQHF.

The chain employs TRBV20-1 and TRBJ2-7; D call uncertain. Deletions cut 5 bases from V and 3 bases from J, with 5 bases between. Germline-derived CDR1 and CDR2 are DFQATT and SNEGSKA (reference sequence). The CDR3 spans 10 residues. CDR3 in amino acids: CSAGLYEQYF. CDR3 nucleotide sequence: TGCAGTGCTGGGCTCTACGAGCAGTACTTC.

The J gene is TRBJ1-2, the V gene TRBV7-9; D is perhaps TRBD1 (6 bases). This CDR3 has 12 residues. V was trimmed by 5 bases and J by 7 bases, leaving 11 bases between them. In germline, CDR1 is SEHNR, CDR2 FQNEAQ (reference sequence). The CDR3 is CASSIHRAGYTF. The CDR3 DNA reads as TGTGCCAGCAGCATTCACAGGGCTGGCTACACCTTC.

The gene calls are TRBV6-5 and TRBJ1-2, with unresolved D. V dropped 6 bases and J dropped 6 bases, with 17 bases sitting between them. The CDR3 extends over 14 amino acids. Germline loops: CDR1 MNHEY, CDR2 SVGAGI. The CDR3 DNA sequence: TGTGCCAGCAGACAGACGGGGAGACGGGATGGCTACACCTTC. Translated, it gives CASRQTGRRDGYTF.

This clone has more than one count but fewer than ten. The CDR3 here is CASRVRGGAVTPQHF. The CDR3 DNA is TGTGCCAGTAGAGTCCGGGGGGGGGCCGTAACCCCCCAGCATTTT. The rearrangement joins TRBV19 to TRBJ1-5; possibly TRBD1 for D (6 bases). V was cut by 6 bases and J by 10 bases, with 22 bases left in between. CDR3 length: 15 residues. Looked up from germline, CDR1 is LNHDA and CDR2 is SQIVND (reference sequence).

This clone showed up just once. The chain employs TRBV4-1 and TRBJ2-2, with D maybe TRBD1 (5 bases). The V end lost 5 bases, the J end lost 5 bases, and 18 bases lay between the germline ends. The CDR3 sequence is 16 residues long. Germline V gene lookup returns CDR1 MGHRA and CDR2 YSYEKL. The CDR3 sequence: CASSRGVTYLTGELFF. The CDR3 DNA sequence: TGCGCCAGCAGCAGGGGTGTGACTTATCTTACCGGGGAGCTGTTTTTT.

This sequence joins TRBV19 and TRBJ2-7; no clear D gene. V lost 3 bases and J 3 bases, leaving 15 bases between the germline ends. Germline V gene lookup returns CDR1 LNHDA and CDR2 SQIVND (reference sequence). The CDR3 is 15 amino acids. For the CDR3, the DNA is TGTGCCAGTAGTATTTCGGGTTCAGACTTCTACGAGCAGTACTTC. Its translation is CASSISGSDFYEQYF.

This clone showed up many times. The chain links TRBV5-4 to TRBJ2-2, with 9 bases aligning to TRBD1. From germline, CDR1 is SGHNT and CDR2 YYREEE (reference sequence). V lost 4 bases, J lost 5 bases, and 3 bases stayed unmatched. This CDR3 spans 14 amino acids. In DNA, the CDR3 is TGTGCCAGCAGCCACAGGGGGCGAACCGGGGAGCTGTTTTTT. Translating gives CASSHRGRTGELFF.

The CDR3 protein is CASTPGPYGYTF. In DNA form, the CDR3 reads TGTGCCAGCACTCCAGGGCCCTATGGCTACACCTTC. The rearrangement links TRBV28 to TRBJ1-2; D might be TRBD1 (5 bases). Germline loops: CDR1 MDHEN, CDR2 SYDVKM. Trimming removed 7 bases at V and 4 bases at J, with 10 bases between. This CDR3 is 12 amino acids long.